This T cell receptor (beta chain) was recorded in a study of PD-1 blockade in classical Hodgkin lymphoma. Study findings and constraints: The CD4+ diversity rise by C4D1 was clearest in complete responders. Before treatment, TCR diversity in newly diagnosed patients was reportedly lower than in healthy donors.

Remarks on this clone: Its target is not known.

CDR1 is SGHKS and CDR2 is YYEKEE in the germline V gene (reference sequence). There are 17 residues in the CDR3. Trimming pared 0 bases from V and 2 bases from J, leaving 18 bases between. Every patient was affected by relapse after autologous stem cell transplantation, while exposure to brentuximab vedotin was not uniform. Responses achieved at best were complete response, partial response or progressive disease. Clones were sequenced by immunoSEQ multiplex PCR, and TCRdb holds only the in-frame ones, with some missing. The sample lists under 95,000 clones; 85% to 95% were seen once. V gene TRBV5-5 combines with J gene TRBJ2-7; D might be TRBD1 (5 bases). The source was peripheral blood mononuclear cells (PBMCs), collected at baseline. The sequence came from a human donor with classical Hodgkin lymphoma. This chain's CDR3 is CASSLAGVGALPYEQYF. DNA for the CDR3: TGTGCCAGCAGCTTGGCCGGAGTAGGGGCGCTTCCCTACGAGCAGTACTTC.